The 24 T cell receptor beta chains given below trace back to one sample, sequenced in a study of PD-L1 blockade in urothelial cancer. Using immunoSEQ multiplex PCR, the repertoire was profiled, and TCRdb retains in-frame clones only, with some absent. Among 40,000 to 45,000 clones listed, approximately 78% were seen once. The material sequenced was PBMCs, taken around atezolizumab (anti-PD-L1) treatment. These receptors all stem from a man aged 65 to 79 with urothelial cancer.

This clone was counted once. CDR3 sequence reads: CASSAPGRAKNIQYF. CDR3 nucleotides: TGTGCCAGCAGTGCCCCGGGGAGAGCCAAAAACATTCAGTACTTC. The V gene is TRBV2, the J gene TRBJ2-4; D is possibly TRBD2 (5 bases). The V end was cut by 4 bases, the J end by 0 bases, with 10 bases between. From germline, CDR1 is SNHLY and CDR2 FYNNEI. The CDR3 totals 15 residues. The complete variable domain, with remaining parts taken from reference TRBV2 and TRBJ2-4, reads EPEVTQTPSHQVTQMGQEVILRCVPISNHLYFYWYRQILGQKVEFLVSFYNNEISEKSEIFDDQFSVERPDGSNFTLKIRSTKLEDSAMYFCASSAPGRAKNIQYFGAGTRLSVL.

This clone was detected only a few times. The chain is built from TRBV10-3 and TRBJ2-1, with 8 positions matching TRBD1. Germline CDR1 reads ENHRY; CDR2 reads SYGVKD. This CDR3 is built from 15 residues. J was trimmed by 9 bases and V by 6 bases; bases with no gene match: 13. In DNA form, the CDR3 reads TGTGCCATCAGCGACACCGGGACAGGCAAAGGTGAGCAGTTCTTC. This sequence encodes CAISDTGTGKGEQFF.

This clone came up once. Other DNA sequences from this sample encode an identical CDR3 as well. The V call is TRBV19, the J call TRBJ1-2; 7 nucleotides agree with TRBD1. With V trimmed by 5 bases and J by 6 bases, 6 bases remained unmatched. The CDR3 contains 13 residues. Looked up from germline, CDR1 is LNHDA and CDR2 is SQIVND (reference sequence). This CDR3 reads CASSLDRVDGYTF. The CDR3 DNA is TGTGCCAGTAGTCTCGACAGGGTGGATGGCTACACCTTC.

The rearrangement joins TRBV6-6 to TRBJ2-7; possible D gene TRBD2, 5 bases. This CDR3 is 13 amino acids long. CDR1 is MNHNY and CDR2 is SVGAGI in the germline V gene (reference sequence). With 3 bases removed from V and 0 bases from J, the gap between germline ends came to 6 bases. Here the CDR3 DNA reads TGTGCCAGCAGTTATAGCGACTCCTACGAGCAGTACTTC. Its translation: CASSYSDSYEQYF.

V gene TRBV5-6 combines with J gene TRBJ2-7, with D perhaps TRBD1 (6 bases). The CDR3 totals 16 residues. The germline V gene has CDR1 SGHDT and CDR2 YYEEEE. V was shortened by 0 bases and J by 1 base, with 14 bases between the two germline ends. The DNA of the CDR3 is TGTGCCAGCAGCTTGGCCCTTGGGGGCACTTCCTACGAGCAGTACTTC. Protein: CASSLALGGTSYEQYF.

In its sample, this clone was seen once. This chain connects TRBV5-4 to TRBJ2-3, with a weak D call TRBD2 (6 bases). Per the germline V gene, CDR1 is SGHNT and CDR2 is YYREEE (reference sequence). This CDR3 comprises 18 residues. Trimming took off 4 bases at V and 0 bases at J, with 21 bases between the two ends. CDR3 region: CASSPTRRGGTSTDTQYF. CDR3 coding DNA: TGTGCCAGCAGCCCGACCCGGCGGGGAGGTACTAGCACAGATACGCAGTATTTT.

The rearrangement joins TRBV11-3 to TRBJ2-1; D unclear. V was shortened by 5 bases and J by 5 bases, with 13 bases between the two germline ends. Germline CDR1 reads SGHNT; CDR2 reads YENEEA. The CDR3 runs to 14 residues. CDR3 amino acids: CASSKGGPDNEQFF. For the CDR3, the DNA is TGTGCCAGCAGCAAAGGCGGCCCGGACAATGAGCAGTTCTTC.

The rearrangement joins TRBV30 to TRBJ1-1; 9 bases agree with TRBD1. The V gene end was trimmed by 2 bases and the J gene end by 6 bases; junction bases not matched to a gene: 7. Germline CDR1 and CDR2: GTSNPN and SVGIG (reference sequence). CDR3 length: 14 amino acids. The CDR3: CAWSRGQGSPEAFF. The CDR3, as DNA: TGTGCCTGGAGTCGCGGACAGGGGTCTCCTGAAGCTTTCTTT.

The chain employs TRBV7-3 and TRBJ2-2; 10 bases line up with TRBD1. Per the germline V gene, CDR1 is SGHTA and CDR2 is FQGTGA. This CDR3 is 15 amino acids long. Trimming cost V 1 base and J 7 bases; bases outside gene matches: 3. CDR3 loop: CASSLSGTGVGELFF. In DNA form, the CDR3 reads TGTGCCAGCAGCTTAAGTGGGACAGGGGTCGGGGAGCTGTTTTTT.

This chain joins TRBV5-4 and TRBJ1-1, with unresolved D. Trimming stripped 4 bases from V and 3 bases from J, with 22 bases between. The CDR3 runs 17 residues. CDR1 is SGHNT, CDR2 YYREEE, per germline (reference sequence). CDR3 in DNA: TGTGCCAGCAGCCCGGGAGGCGTTACGGGTTGGTACACTGAAGCTTTCTTT. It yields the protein CASSPGGVTGWYTEAFF. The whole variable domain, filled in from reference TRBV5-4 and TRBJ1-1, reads ETGVTQSPTHLIKTRGQQVTLRCSSQSGHNTVSWYQQALGQGPQFIFQYYREEENGRGNFPPRFSGLQFPNYSSELNVNALELDDSALYLCASSPGGVTGWYTEAFFGQGTRLTVV.

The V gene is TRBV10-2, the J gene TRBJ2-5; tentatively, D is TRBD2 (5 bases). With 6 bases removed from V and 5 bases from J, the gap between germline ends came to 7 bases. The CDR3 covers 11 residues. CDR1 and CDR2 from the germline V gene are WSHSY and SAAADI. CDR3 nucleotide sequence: TGCGCCAGCAGAGGCGGGGAGACCCAGTACTTC. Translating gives CASRGGETQYF.

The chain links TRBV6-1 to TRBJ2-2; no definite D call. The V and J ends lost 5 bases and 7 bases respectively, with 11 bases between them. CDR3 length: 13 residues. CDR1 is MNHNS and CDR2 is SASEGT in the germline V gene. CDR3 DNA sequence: TGTGCCAGCAGTAGTCTAGGAAGCGGGGAGCTGTTTTTT. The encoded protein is CASSSLGSGELFF.

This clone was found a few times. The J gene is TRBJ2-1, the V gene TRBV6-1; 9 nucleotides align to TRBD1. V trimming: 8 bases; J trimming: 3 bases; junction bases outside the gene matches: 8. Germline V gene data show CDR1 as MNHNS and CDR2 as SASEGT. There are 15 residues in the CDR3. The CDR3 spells CASGGGTGFYNEQFF. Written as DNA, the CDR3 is TGTGCCAGCGGGGGGGGGACAGGGTTCTACAATGAGCAGTTCTTC.

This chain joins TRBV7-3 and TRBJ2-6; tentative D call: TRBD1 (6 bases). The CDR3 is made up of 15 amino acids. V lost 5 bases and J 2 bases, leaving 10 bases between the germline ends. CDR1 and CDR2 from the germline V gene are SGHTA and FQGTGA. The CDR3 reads CASSTQGPGANVLTF. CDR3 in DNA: TGTGCCAGCAGCACACAGGGCCCTGGGGCCAACGTCCTGACTTTC.

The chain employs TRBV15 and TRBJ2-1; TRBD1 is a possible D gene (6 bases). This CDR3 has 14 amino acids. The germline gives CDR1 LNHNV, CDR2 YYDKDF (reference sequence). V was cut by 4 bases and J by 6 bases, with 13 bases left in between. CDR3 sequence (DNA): TGTGCCACCAGCAATGGACAGTTCCCCAATGAGCAGTTCTTC. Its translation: CATSNGQFPNEQFF.

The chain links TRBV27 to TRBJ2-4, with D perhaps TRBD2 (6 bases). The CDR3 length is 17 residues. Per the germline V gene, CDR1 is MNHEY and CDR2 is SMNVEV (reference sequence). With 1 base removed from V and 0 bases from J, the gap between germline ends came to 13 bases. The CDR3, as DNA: TGTGCCAGCAGTTTATGGGGGACTCAGCTAGCCAAAAACATTCAGTACTTC. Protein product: CASSLWGTQLAKNIQYF.

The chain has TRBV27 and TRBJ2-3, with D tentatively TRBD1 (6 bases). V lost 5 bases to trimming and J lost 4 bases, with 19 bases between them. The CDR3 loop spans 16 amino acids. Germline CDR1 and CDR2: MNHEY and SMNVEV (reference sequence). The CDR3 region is CASSLFFGTRSDTQYF. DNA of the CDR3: TGTGCCAGCAGTCTCTTCTTTGGGACACGATCAGATACGCAGTATTTT.

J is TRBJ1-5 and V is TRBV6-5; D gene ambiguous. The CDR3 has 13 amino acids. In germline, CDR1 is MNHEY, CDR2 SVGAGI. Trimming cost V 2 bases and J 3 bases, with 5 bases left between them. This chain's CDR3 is CASSYSLNQPQHF. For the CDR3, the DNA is TGTGCCAGCAGTTACAGCCTCAATCAGCCCCAGCATTTT.

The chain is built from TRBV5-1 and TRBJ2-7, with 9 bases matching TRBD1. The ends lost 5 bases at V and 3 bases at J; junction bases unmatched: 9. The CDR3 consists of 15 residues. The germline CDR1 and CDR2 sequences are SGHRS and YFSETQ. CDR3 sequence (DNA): TGCGCCAGCAGGGCGGACCCGACAGGGGGCTACGAGCAGTACTTC. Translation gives CASRADPTGGYEQYF.

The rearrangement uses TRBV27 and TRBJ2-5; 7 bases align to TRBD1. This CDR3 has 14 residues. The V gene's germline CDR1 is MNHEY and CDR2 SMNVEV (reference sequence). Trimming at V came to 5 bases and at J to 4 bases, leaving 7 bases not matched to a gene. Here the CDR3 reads CASSPRQGGETQYF. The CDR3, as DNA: TGTGCCAGCAGTCCCCGACAGGGCGGAGAGACCCAGTACTTC.

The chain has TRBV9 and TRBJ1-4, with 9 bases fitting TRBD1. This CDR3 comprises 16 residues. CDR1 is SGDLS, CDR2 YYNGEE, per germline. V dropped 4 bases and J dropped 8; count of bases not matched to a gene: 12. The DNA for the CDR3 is TGTGCCAGCAGCATCGGACAGGGGCAAGGGGAAGAAAAACTGTTTTTT. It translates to CASSIGQGQGEEKLFF.

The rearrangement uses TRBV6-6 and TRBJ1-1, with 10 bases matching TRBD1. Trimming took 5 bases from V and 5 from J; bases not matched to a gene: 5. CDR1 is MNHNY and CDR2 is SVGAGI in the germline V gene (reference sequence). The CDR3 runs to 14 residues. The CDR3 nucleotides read TGTGCCAGCAGTACCCGGGACAGGGGAACTGAAGCTTTCTTT. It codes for CASSTRDRGTEAFF.

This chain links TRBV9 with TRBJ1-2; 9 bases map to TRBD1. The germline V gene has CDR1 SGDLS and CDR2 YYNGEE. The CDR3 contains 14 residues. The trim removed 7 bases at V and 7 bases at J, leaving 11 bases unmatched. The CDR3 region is CASLHPGQGGGYTF. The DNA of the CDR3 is TGTGCCAGCCTCCACCCGGGACAGGGTGGTGGCTACACCTTC.

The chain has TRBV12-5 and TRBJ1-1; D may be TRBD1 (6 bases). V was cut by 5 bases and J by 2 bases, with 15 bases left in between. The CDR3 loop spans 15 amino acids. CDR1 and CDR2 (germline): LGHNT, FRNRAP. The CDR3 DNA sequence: TGTGCTAGTGGTGCAATCCAGGGGACCAACACTGAAGCTTTCTTT. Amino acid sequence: CASGAIQGTNTEAFF.